This TCR beta chain derives from a study of metastatic and nonmetastatic thyroid tumors (dated by TCRdb to about 2020). As for the study more broadly: The researchers compared repertoires between peripheral blood samples and tumor or nodule tissue samples from patients with malignant or benign thyroid disease.

None of the patients had been given any treatment before thyroid surgery. Patient clinical samples collected from 2012 to 2018 were retrospectively analysed using T-cell receptor beta sequencing. The protocol used for the library was PCR. TCRdb shows the sequencer as Illumina HiSeq 4000. High-throughput sequencing was used to profile the TCR beta-chain CDR3 region of each patient. For the original study's pipeline: CDR3 differences across clinicopathological groups were used to build a classifier for discriminating distant-metastatic papillary thyroid cancer patients. The Shannon index was used to assess repertoire diversity, and the Morisita-Horn index was used to assess tumor-blood repertoire similarity. TCRdb reran the public reads through fastp at Q25 and MiXCR, keeping productive beta chains. Here the V and J calls rest on TCRdb's processing, not on the authors' analysis. In this sample the table shows under 35,000 clones, roughly 25% of which occur a single time. The ten largest account for 13% to 15% of the sample.

The V and J ends are trimmed by 4 bases and 2 bases, leaving 19 bases between them. From the cysteine up to the phenylalanine, the CDR3 has a length of 17 residues. The read is trimmed to its CDR3 DNA, 51 bases read in frame from base 1. As encoded in the germline V gene (reference sequence), CDR1 is SGHNT while CDR2 is YYREEE. The full study reports these points: In both blood and tumor samples, TCR beta diversity was reported to be significantly higher in malignant tumors than in benign nodules.

In the case of this clone: Its antigen has not been determined. Base qualities were left out, and no much larger clone turns up one base away.

Specimen: blood. The chain is made from TRBV5-4 and TRBJ2-4; the D gene is perhaps TRBD2, from 5 matching bases. The origin of this receptor is a female donor with papillary thyroid cancer or a benign thyroid nodule (not recorded which). Some clones in this sample may be carry-over from other donors' samples. The nucleotides are TGTGCCAGCAGCCCTGAGGGCGCCACTATAACCAAAAACATTCAGTACTTC. This encodes CASSPEGATITKNIQYF.